The 19 T cell receptor beta chains below were found in one sample sequenced in a study of shared clonotypes between healthy human individuals. Method: immunoSEQ multiplex PCR; TCRdb's copy keeps in-frame clones and lacks some. The sample has 2,500,000 or so clones, roughly 93% seen once. The sequenced sample was naive CD4+ T cells from PBMCs. Documented subset: CD45RA+ positively selected. The receptor set was obtained from a man aged 18 to 30 in good health. Some clones in this sample may be carry-over from other donors' samples.

The J gene is TRBJ2-5, the V gene TRBV18; TRBD1 aligns across 8 bases. The DNA end lines up better with TRBJ2-7; the J call may be wrong. The CDR3 loop spans 15 amino acids. The V gene's germline CDR1 is KGHSH and CDR2 LQKENI. The DNA of the CDR3 is TGTGCCAGCTCACCAAGGACAGGGAGTATCTACGAGCAGTACTTC. Its translation: CASSPRTGSIYEQYF.

This chain links TRBV5-4 with TRBJ2-7, with a tentative D call TRBD2 (6 bases). CDR1 is SGHNT, CDR2 YYREEE, per germline (reference sequence). This CDR3 is 14 amino acids long. Trimming pared 6 bases from V and 2 bases from J, leaving 15 bases between. CDR3 DNA: TGTGCCAGCACCCTGGAGGGGCTCACCTACGAGCAGTACTTC. The encoded protein is CASTLEGLTYEQYF.

The chain combines TRBV27 with TRBJ2-7; D is perhaps TRBD1 (6 bases). CDR1 MNHEY and CDR2 SMNVEV come from the germline V gene (reference sequence). V was shortened by 7 bases and J by 2 bases, with 18 bases between the two germline ends. This CDR3 has 15 amino acids. The CDR3 DNA reads TGTGCCAGCAAAGGGATACAGGGTCCGGCCTACGAGCAGTACTTC. It specifies CASKGIQGPAYEQYF.

J is TRBJ1-6 and V is TRBV28; 8 nucleotides agree with TRBD1. Germline trimming cut 5 bases from V and 10 bases from J; bases unmatched to any gene: 10. CDR1 and CDR2 from the germline V gene are MDHEN and SYDVKM. This CDR3 is 15 amino acids long. Here the CDR3 reads CASSPPRGRGSPLHF. CDR3 in DNA: TGTGCCAGCAGTCCCCCCAGGGGGCGCGGATCACCCCTCCACTTT.

This sequence joins TRBV19 and TRBJ1-4; the match to TRBD1 covers 10 bases. The CDR3 is 20 amino acids. Germline CDR1 reads LNHDA; CDR2 reads SQIVND (reference sequence). Germline trimming cut 7 bases from V and 0 bases from J; bases unmatched to any gene: 17. The CDR3: CASTPFLRGQGPPTNEKLFF. The DNA for the CDR3 is TGTGCCAGTACCCCCTTCTTGAGGGGACAGGGGCCCCCAACTAATGAAAAACTGTTTTTT.

As regards this clone: Different DNA sequences within this sample yield the same CDR3. The chain is built from TRBV28 and TRBJ2-1; no clear D gene. This CDR3 is built from 12 residues. Germline loops: CDR1 MDHEN, CDR2 SYDVKM. Trimming pared 3 bases from V and 4 bases from J, leaving 4 bases between. Here the CDR3 DNA reads TGTGCCAGCAGTTTGCGATACAATGAGCAGTTCTTC. Its translation: CASSLRYNEQFF.

This clone was seen only a few times. The V gene is TRBV27, the J gene TRBJ1-5; D perhaps matches TRBD1 (5 bases). Germline V CDR1 and CDR2: MNHEY, SMNVEV (reference sequence). This CDR3 comprises 13 residues. Trimming pared 4 bases from V and 6 bases from J, leaving 10 bases between. The CDR3 reads CASSYAGFQPQHF. CDR3 sequence (DNA): TGTGCCAGCAGTTATGCAGGGTTTCAGCCCCAGCATTTT.

The chain is built from TRBV18 and TRBJ2-4; TRBD1 is a possible D gene (5 bases). With 3 bases removed from V and 5 bases from J, the gap between germline ends came to 8 bases. This CDR3 has 13 residues. The germline CDR1 and CDR2 sequences are KGHSH and LQKENI. CDR3 DNA: TGTGCCAGCTCACCGGGGCGGCAAAACATTCAGTACTTC. This codes for CASSPGRQNIQYF. Complete variable domain (other parts from reference TRBV18 and TRBJ2-4): NAGVMQNPRHLVRRRGQEARLRCSPMKGHSHVYWYRQLPEEGLKFMVYLQKENIIDESGMPKERFSAEFPKEGPSILRIQQVVRGDSAAYFCASSPGRQNIQYFGAGTRLSVL.

The chain is built from TRBV5-1 and TRBJ2-5, with D unclear. The V gene lost 4 bases and the J gene lost 4 bases, with 11 bases spanning the gap. CDR3 size: 13 residues. Per germline, CDR1 SGHRS and CDR2 YFSETQ. CDR3 residues: CASSPDPRETQYF. DNA for the CDR3: TGCGCCAGCAGCCCGGACCCACGAGAGACCCAGTACTTC.

The chain uses TRBV21-1 and TRBJ1-5; the D segment call TRBD1 is taken from the table without a DNA check. TRBV21-1 constitutes a pseudogene. CDR3 length equals 16 residues. As DNA, the CDR3 is TGTGCCAGCCAGGGGCAGGGACGGCCCAACAATCAGCCCCAGCATTTT. Its protein is CASQGQGRPNNQPQHF.

CDR3 coding DNA: TGCGCCAGCAGCCCTGGGGATGCGGGTTTATACGAGCAGTACTTC. Translated, it gives CASSPGDAGLYEQYF. V usage is TRBV4-3 and J usage is TRBJ2-7; TRBD2 is a possible D gene (5 bases). V was trimmed by 4 bases and J by 4 bases, leaving 17 bases between them. From germline, CDR1 is LGHNA and CDR2 YSLEER. This CDR3 spans 15 amino acids.

This clone was counted a single time. V and J are TRBV7-2 and TRBJ1-5; no clear D. CDR1 and CDR2 from the germline V gene are SGHTA and FQGNSA. The CDR3 has 13 amino acids. Trimming stripped 4 bases from V and 3 bases from J, with 7 bases between. CDR3 sequence: CASSSGFNQPQHF. CDR3 DNA sequence: TGTGCCAGCAGCTCAGGCTTCAATCAGCCCCAGCATTTT. Filled out from reference TRBV7-2 and TRBJ1-5, the complete variable domain reads GAGVSQSPSNKVTEKGKDVELRCDPISGHTALYWYRQSLGQGLEFLIYFQGNSAPDKSGLPSDRFSAERTGGSVSTLTIQRTQQEDSAVYLCASSSGFNQPQHFGDGTRLSIL.

This chain joins TRBV7-3 and TRBJ2-1, with no clear D. Trimming took off 2 bases at V and 7 bases at J, with 15 bases between the two ends. CDR3 length: 15 residues. The germline V gene has CDR1 SGHTA and CDR2 FQGTGA. The CDR3 region is CASSLEQASGNEQFF. CDR3 nucleotide sequence: TGTGCCAGCAGCTTAGAACAAGCCAGTGGTAATGAGCAGTTCTTC. The entire variable domain, with the rest obtained from reference TRBV7-3 and TRBJ2-1, is as follows: GAGVSQTPSNKVTEKGKYVELRCDPISGHTALYWYRQSLGQGPEFLIYFQGTGAADDSGLPNDRFFAVRPEGSVSTLKIQRTERGDSAVYLCASSLEQASGNEQFFGPGTRLTVL.

This chain uses TRBV29-1 with TRBJ1-2; no firm D call. V was pared by 4 bases and J by 2 bases, with 8 bases between. Germline V CDR1 and CDR2: SQVTM, ANQGSEA. The CDR3 totals 12 residues. CDR3 bases: TGCAGCGTTGTATCCGGGAACTATGGCTACACCTTC. Translating it yields CSVVSGNYGYTF.

V gene TRBV19 combines with J gene TRBJ1-2; D is undetermined. This CDR3 is built from 13 residues. Trimming shortened V by 3 bases and J by 4 bases, and 9 bases separated the two germline ends. Germline loops: CDR1 LNHDA, CDR2 SQIVND (reference sequence). The CDR3 bases are TGTGCCAGTAGTATGGAGGCATTCTATGGCTACACCTTC. Translating gives CASSMEAFYGYTF.

The chain carries TRBV7-2 and TRBJ2-7; D is uncertain. Germline V gene data show CDR1 as SGHTA and CDR2 as FQGNSA. Trimming pared 1 base from V and 2 bases from J, leaving 12 bases between. The CDR3 has 15 residues. The CDR3 spells CASSLGVGQAYEQYF. The CDR3 bases are TGTGCCAGCAGCTTAGGTGTTGGGCAGGCCTACGAGCAGTACTTC.

The CDR3 DNA sequence: TGTGCCAGCGGATCAACGGGACAGGGTTTAATCGAGCAGTTCTTC. Translating gives CASGSTGQGLIEQFF. This rearrangement joins TRBV28 to TRBJ2-1; the match to TRBD1 covers 9 bases. V lost 8 bases and J lost 10; bases outside the gene matches: 15. CDR3 length: 15 amino acids. CDR1 MDHEN and CDR2 SYDVKM come from the germline V gene.

The J gene is TRBJ1-1, the V gene TRBV9; D gene uncertain. CDR3 length: 13 residues. V gave up 0 bases and J gave up 12 bases, with 15 bases separating them. The germline gives CDR1 SGDLS, CDR2 YYNGEE. The CDR3 DNA sequence: TGTGCCAGCAGCGTAGAACCCCGCCCGAACCCTTTCTTT. This codes for CASSVEPRPNPFF.

The V gene is TRBV7-3, the J gene TRBJ1-2; unclear D gene. This CDR3 comprises 13 residues. CDR1 is SGHTA and CDR2 is FQGTGA in the germline V gene. V was clipped by 3 bases and J by 8 bases, with 13 bases between them. The CDR3 DNA reads TGTGCCAGCAGCTTCGGCGTCCAAGGGGGCTACACCTTC. Its protein product is CASSFGVQGGYTF. Using reference TRBV7-3 and TRBJ1-2 for the parts outside the CDR3, the full variable domain is GAGVSQTPSNKVTEKGKYVELRCDPISGHTALYWYRQSLGQGPEFLIYFQGTGAADDSGLPNDRFFAVRPEGSVSTLKIQRTERGDSAVYLCASSFGVQGGYTFGSGTRLTVV.